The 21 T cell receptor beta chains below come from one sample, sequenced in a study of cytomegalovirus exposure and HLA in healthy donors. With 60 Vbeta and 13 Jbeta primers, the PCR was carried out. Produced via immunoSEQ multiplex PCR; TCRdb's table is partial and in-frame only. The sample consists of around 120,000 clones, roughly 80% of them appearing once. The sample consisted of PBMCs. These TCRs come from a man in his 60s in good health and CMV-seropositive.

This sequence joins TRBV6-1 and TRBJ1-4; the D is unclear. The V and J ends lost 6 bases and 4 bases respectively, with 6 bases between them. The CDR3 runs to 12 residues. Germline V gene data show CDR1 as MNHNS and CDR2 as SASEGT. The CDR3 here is CASRAGNEKLFF. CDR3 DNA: TGTGCCAGCAGAGCGGGTAATGAAAAACTGTTTTTT.

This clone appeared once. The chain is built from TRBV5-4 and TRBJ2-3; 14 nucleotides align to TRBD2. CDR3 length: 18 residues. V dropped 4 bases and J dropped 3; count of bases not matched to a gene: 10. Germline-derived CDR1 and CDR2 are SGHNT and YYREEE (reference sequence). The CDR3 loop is CASSMGLAGVGRTDTQYF. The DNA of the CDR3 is TGTGCCAGCAGCATGGGACTAGCGGGAGTAGGAAGGACAGATACGCAGTATTTT. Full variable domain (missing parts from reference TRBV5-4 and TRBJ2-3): ETGVTQSPTHLIKTRGQQVTLRCSSQSGHNTVSWYQQALGQGPQFIFQYYREEENGRGNFPPRFSGLQFPNYSSELNVNALELDDSALYLCASSMGLAGVGRTDTQYFGPGTRLTVL.

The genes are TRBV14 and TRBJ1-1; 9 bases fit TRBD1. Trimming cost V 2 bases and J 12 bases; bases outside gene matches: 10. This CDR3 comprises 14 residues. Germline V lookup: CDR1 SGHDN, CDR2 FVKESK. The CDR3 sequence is CASSQYSGTGKSFF. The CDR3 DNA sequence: TGTGCCAGCAGCCAATATTCCGGGACAGGGAAGTCTTTCTTT.

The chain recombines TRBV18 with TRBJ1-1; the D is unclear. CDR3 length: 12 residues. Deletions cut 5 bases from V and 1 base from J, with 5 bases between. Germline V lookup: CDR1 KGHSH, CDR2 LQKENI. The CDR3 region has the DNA TGTGCCAGCTCAGGAGGGAACACTGAAGCTTTCTTT. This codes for CASSGGNTEAFF.

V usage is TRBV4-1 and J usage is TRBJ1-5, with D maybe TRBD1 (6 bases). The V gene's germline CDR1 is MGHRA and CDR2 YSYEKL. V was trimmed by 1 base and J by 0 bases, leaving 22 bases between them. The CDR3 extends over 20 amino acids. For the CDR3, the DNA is TGCGCCAGCAGCCAAGCTTTGGGGCAGGGGAACCTTTATAGCAATCAGCCCCAGCATTTT. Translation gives CASSQALGQGNLYSNQPQHF.

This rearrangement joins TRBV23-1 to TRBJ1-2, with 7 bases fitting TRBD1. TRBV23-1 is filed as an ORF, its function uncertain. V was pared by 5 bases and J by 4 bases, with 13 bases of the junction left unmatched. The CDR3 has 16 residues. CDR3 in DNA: TGCGCCAGCAGTTTCCTAGACAGGGAGAGGAGCTATGGCTACACCTTC. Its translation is CASSFLDRERSYGYTF.

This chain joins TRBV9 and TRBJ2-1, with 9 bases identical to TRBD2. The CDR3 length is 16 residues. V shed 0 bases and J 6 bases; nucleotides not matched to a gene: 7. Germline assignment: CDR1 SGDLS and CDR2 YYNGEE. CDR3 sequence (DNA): TGTGCCAGCAGCGTAGCGGGACTAGCAGCGCGCAATGAGCAGTTCTTC. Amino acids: CASSVAGLAARNEQFF.

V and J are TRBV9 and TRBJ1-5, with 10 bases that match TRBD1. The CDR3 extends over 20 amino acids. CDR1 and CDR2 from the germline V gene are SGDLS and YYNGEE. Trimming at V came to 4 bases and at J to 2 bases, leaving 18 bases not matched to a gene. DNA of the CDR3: TGTGCCAGCAGCCCCACCTTGGGGGACAGGGGTAGGGTAGGCAATCAGCCCCAGCATTTT. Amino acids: CASSPTLGDRGRVGNQPQHF.

The CDR3 bases are TGCAGCGTTTATGGAAATTACGGAGACACCATATATTTT. Its protein is CSVYGNYGDTIYF. The V and J genes are TRBV29-1 and TRBJ1-3; D not certain. The V end was cut by 5 bases, the J end by 8 bases, with 16 bases between. This CDR3 spans 13 amino acids. Germline-derived CDR1 and CDR2 are SQVTM and ANQGSEA.

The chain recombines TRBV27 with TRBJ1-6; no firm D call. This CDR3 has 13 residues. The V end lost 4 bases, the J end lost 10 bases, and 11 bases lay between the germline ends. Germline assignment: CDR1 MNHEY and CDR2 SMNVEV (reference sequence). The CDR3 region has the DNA TGTGCCAGCAGTTCTGAGGAGGGATCACCCCTCCACTTT. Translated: CASSSEEGSPLHF.

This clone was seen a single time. For the CDR3, the DNA is TGTGCCAGCAGCTTAAATCCGGGGGCGAACACCGGGGAGCTGTTTTTT. Translation: CASSLNPGANTGELFF. V usage is TRBV7-3 and J usage is TRBJ2-2; possible D gene TRBD2, 6 bases. V was pared by 1 base and J by 0 bases, with 9 bases between. Per germline, CDR1 SGHTA and CDR2 FQGTGA. The CDR3 runs 16 residues. Combining the CDR3 with reference TRBV7-3 and TRBJ2-2 gives the whole variable domain GAGVSQTPSNKVTEKGKYVELRCDPISGHTALYWYRQSLGQGPEFLIYFQGTGAADDSGLPNDRFFAVRPEGSVSTLKIQRTERGDSAVYLCASSLNPGANTGELFFGEGSRLTVL.

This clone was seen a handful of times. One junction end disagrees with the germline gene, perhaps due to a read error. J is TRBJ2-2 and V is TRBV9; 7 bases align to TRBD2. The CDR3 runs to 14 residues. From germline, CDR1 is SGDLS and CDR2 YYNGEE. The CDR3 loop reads CASRVAGNTGELFF. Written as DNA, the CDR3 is TGTGCCAGCAGAGTAGCGGGGAACACCGGGGAGCTGTTTTTT.

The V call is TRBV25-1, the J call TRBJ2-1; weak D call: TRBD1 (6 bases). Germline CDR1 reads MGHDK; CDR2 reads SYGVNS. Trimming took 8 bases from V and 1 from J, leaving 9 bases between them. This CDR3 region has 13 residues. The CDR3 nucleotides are TGTGCCAGCGGGGGCGGGTCCTACAATGAGCAGTTCTTC. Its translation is CASGGGSYNEQFF.

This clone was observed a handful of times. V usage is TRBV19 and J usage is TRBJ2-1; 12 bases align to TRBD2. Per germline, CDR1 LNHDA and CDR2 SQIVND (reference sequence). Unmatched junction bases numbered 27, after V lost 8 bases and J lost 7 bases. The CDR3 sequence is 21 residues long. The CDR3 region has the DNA TGTGCCAGTCGGCGGGGCGCTAGCGGGAGGGTTTTATTAAAGGGAGCGAATGAGCAGTTCTTC. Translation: CASRRGASGRVLLKGANEQFF. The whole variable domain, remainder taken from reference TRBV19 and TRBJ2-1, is DGGITQSPKYLFRKEGQNVTLSCEQNLNHDAMYWYRQDPGQGLRLIYYSQIVNDFQKGDIAEGYSVSREKKESFPLTVTSAQKNPTAFYLCASRRGASGRVLLKGANEQFFGPGTRLTVL.

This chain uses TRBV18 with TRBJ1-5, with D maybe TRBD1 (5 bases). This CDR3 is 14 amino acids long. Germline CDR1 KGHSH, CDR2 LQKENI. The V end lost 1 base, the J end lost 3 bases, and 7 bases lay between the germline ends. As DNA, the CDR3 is TGTGCCAGCTCACCACAGGGGATCAATCAGCCCCAGCATTTT. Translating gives CASSPQGINQPQHF.

For the CDR3, the DNA is TGTGCCAGCAGTCCGAGGACAGGGCCATACGAGCAGTACTTC. It specifies CASSPRTGPYEQYF. The chain recombines TRBV27 with TRBJ2-5, with TRBD1 matching 8 bases. The last part of the DNA fits TRBJ2-7 better; the J call may be wrong. CDR3 length: 14 residues. Germline V CDR1 and CDR2: MNHEY, SMNVEV (reference sequence).

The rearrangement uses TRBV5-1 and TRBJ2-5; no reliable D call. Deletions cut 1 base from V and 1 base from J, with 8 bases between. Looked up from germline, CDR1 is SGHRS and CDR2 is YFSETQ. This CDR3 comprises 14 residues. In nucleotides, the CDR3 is TGCGCCAGCAGCTTGATAGAGCTCCAAGAGACCCAGTACTTC. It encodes CASSLIELQETQYF.

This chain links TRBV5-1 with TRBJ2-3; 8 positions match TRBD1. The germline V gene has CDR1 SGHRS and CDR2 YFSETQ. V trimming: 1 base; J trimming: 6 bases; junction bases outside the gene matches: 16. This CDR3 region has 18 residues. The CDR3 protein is CASSLRWVRGQVWDTQYF. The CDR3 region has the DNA TGCGCCAGCAGCTTGCGATGGGTTAGGGGACAGGTCTGGGATACGCAGTATTTT.

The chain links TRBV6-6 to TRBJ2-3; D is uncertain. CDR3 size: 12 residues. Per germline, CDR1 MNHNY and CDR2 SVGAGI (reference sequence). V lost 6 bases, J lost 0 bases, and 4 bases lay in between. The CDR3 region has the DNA TGTGCCAGCAGCCTAAGCACAGATACGCAGTATTTT. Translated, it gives CASSLSTDTQYF.

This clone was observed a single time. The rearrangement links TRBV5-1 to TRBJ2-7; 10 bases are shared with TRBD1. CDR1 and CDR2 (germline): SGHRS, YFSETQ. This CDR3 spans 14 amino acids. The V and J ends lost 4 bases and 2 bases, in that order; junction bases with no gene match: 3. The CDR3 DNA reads TGCGCCAGCAGCCCAGGGACAGGGGCCTACGAGCAGTACTTC. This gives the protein CASSPGTGAYEQYF.

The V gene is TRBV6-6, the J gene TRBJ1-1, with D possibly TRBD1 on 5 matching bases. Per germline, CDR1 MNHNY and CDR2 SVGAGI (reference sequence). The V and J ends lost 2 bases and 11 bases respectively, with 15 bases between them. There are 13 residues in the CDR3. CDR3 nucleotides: TGTGCCAGCAGTTACGGAGGGGAAGGGATGGCTTTCTTT. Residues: CASSYGGEGMAFF.